The entry that follows covers one T cell receptor (beta chain) sequence. Antigen specificity is unknown. This sample was included in a study of T cell responses to AZD1222 COVID-19 vaccine. Study-wide results and limits: Increases in Spike-specific TCR breadth and depth were seen after two AZD1222 doses. Within unmutated variant regions lay the reported targets of nearly half of spike-specific TCRs.

The germline V and J ends were trimmed by 4 bases and 5 bases, with 8 bases remaining between them. The CDR3 length is 12 residues. Germline assignment: CDR1 MGHRA and CDR2 YSYEKL. The assay was immunoSEQ multiplex PCR, and TCRdb's table has in-frame clones only and misses some. Among about 130,000 clones listed, approximately 88% were seen once. V gene TRBV4-1 combines with J gene TRBJ1-1; D is undetermined. Sequencing was performed on peripheral blood, taken on day 0 of AZD1222 vaccination. This sequence originates from an adult in good health. The DNA for the CDR3 is TGCGCCAGCAGCCCGGGGATTACTGAAGCTTTCTTT. This translates into CASSPGITEAFF.